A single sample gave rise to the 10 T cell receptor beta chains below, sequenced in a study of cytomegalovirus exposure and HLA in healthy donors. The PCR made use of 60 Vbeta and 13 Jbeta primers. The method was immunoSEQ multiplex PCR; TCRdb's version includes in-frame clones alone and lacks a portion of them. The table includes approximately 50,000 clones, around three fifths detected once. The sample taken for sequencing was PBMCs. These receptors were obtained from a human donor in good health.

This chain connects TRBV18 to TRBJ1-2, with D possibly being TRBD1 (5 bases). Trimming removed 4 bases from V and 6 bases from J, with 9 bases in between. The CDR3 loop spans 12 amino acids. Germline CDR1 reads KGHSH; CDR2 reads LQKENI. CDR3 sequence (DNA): TGTGCCAGCTCACTGGACATAAATGGCTACACCTTC. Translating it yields CASSLDINGYTF.

CDR3 nucleotide sequence: TGTGCCAGCTCACTGGGACAGGGCTATAATTCACCCCTCCACTTT. This codes for CASSLGQGYNSPLHF. The rearrangement uses TRBV18 and TRBJ1-6; 9 bases match TRBD1. The CDR3 is 15 amino acids. J was trimmed by 3 bases and V by 4 bases; bases with no gene match: 1. Germline CDR1 KGHSH, CDR2 LQKENI.

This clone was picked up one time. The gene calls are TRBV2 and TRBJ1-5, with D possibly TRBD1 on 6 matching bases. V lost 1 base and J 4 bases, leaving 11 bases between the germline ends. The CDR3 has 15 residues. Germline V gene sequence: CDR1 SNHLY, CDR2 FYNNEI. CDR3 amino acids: CASSEGSGQNQPQHF. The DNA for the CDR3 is TGTGCCAGCAGTGAAGGGTCCGGACAGAATCAGCCCCAGCATTTT.

CDR3 nucleotide sequence: TGTGCCAGCAGGGATGAGCGGGAGGGGCAGCCCCAGCATTTT. The encoded protein is CASRDEREGQPQHF. The rearrangement links TRBV6-5 to TRBJ1-5; possibly TRBD1 for D (5 bases). The CDR3 sequence is 14 residues long. V lost 6 bases and J 7 bases, leaving 16 bases between the germline ends. CDR1 and CDR2 from the germline V gene are MNHEY and SVGAGI.

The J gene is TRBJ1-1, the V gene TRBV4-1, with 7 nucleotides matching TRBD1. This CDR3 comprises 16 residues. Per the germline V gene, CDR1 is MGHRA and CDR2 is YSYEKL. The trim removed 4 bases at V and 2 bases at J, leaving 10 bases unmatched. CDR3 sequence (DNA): TGCGCCAGCAGCCGAGGAGCCGGGACAGCAAACACTGAAGCTTTCTTT. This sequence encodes CASSRGAGTANTEAFF.

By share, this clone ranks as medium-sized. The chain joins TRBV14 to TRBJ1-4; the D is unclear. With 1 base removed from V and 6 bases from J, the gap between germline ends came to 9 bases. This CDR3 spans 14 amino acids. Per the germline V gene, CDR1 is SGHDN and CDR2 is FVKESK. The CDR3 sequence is CASSQVGGYEKLFF. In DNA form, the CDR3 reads TGTGCCAGCAGCCAAGTGGGCGGGTATGAAAAACTGTTTTTT.

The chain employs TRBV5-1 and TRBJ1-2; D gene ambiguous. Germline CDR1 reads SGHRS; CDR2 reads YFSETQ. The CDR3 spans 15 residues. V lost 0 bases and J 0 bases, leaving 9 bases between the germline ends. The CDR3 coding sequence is TGCGCCAGCAGCTTGGCCATGAGCCCTAACTATGGCTACACCTTC. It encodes CASSLAMSPNYGYTF.

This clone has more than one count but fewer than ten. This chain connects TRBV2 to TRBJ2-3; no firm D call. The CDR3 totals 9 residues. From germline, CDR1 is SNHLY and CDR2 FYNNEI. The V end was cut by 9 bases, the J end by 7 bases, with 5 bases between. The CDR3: CARINTQYF. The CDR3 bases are TGTGCCAGAATAAATACGCAGTATTTT.

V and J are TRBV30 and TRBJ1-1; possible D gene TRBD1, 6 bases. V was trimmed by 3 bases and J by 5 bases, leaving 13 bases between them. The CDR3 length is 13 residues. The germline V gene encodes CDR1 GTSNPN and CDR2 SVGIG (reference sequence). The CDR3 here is CAWRTRGRTEAFF. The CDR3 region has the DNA TGTGCCTGGAGGACCAGGGGCCGGACTGAAGCTTTCTTT.

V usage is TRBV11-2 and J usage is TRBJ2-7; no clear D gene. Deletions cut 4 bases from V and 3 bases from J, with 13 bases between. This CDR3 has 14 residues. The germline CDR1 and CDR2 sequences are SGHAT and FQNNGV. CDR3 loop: CASSSQRVFYEQYF. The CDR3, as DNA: TGTGCCAGCAGCTCCCAACGGGTATTCTACGAGCAGTACTTC.